This entry lists 9 T cell receptor beta chains sequenced from one sample in a study of technical replicates of blood from a handful of donors. Sequenced by immunoSEQ multiplex PCR; TCRdb stores in-frame clones only, minus some. The sample consists of about 56,000 clones, about 95% of them appearing once. The sequenced material came from PBMCs. Receptors originate from a human donor in good health. Some clones in this sample may be carry-over from other donors' samples.

In this sample, this clone turned up once. V and J are TRBV6-1 and TRBJ1-2; the D gene is possibly TRBD1 (5 bases). Germline values: CDR1 MNHNS, CDR2 SASEGT. CDR3 length: 14 amino acids. V lost 0 bases to trimming and J lost 5 bases, with 10 bases between them. The CDR3 bases are TGTGCCAGCAGTGAAGCGAAGACAGTGTATGGCTACACCTTC. This gives the protein CASSEAKTVYGYTF.

The J gene is TRBJ2-1, the V gene TRBV19; 11 nucleotides agree with TRBD2. This CDR3 spans 15 amino acids. The V and J ends lost 5 bases and 8 bases, in that order; junction bases with no gene match: 8. The germline gives CDR1 LNHDA, CDR2 SQIVND (reference sequence). The CDR3 region has the DNA TGTGCCAGTAGTGCTCAACCGGGACTAGCGGATGAGCAGTTCTTC. Amino acid sequence: CASSAQPGLADEQFF. The variable domain in full, with the rest retrieved from reference TRBV19 and TRBJ2-1, is DGGITQSPKYLFRKEGQNVTLSCEQNLNHDAMYWYRQDPGQGLRLIYYSQIVNDFQKGDIAEGYSVSREKKESFPLTVTSAQKNPTAFYLCASSAQPGLADEQFFGPGTRLTVL.

This clone was counted between two and nine times. The gene calls are TRBV5-4 and TRBJ1-2; unclear D gene. Looked up from germline, CDR1 is SGHNT and CDR2 is YYREEE (reference sequence). There are 13 residues in the CDR3. The V and J ends lost 4 bases and 4 bases respectively, with 11 bases between them. As DNA, the CDR3 is TGTGCCAGCAGCCTAAACCGGGGCTATGGCTACACCTTC. It is translated as CASSLNRGYGYTF.

The chain carries TRBV30 and TRBJ1-6; D is undetermined. Germline CDR1 GTSNPN, CDR2 SVGIG (reference sequence). The length of the CDR3 is 13 residues. V lost 0 bases and J 10 bases, leaving 10 bases between the germline ends. CDR3 residues: CAWSVTERSPLHF. In nucleotides, the CDR3 is TGTGCCTGGAGTGTCACAGAGCGGTCACCCCTCCACTTT.

There are a few counts of this clone. The rearrangement uses TRBV11-2 and TRBJ1-6; a possible D gene is TRBD1 (5 bases). The CDR3 sequence is 16 residues long. V was clipped by 1 base and J by 8 bases, with 15 bases between them. Germline V lookup: CDR1 SGHAT, CDR2 FQNNGV. The CDR3 region is CASSLGGSGIYSPLHF. For the CDR3, the DNA is TGTGCCAGCAGCTTAGGAGGTTCAGGGATTTATTCACCCCTCCACTTT.

This chain connects TRBV6-5 to TRBJ1-5, with D maybe TRBD1 (5 bases). The CDR3 runs to 15 residues. V lost 6 bases and J lost 5, with 17 bases in between. Germline CDR1 is MNHEY and CDR2 is SVGAGI. In nucleotides, the CDR3 is TGTGCCAGCAGCTCCTCGGGTGTAGGGGATCAGCCCCAGCATTTT. This sequence encodes CASSSSGVGDQPQHF.

The chain employs TRBV27 and TRBJ1-4; tentatively, D is TRBD1 (5 bases). This CDR3 spans 15 amino acids. The germline gives CDR1 MNHEY, CDR2 SMNVEV (reference sequence). Between the trimmed V and J ends, which lost 5 bases and 0 bases, there was a span of 10 bases. The CDR3 is CASSPRTTTNEKLFF. In nucleotides, the CDR3 is TGTGCCAGCAGTCCTCGGACAACAACTAATGAAAAACTGTTTTTT. The entire variable domain, with the rest obtained from reference TRBV27 and TRBJ1-4, is as follows: EAQVTQNPRYLITVTGKKLTVTCSQNMNHEYMSWYRQDPGLGLRQIYYSMNVEVTDKGDVPEGYKVSRKEKRNFPLILESPSPNQTSLYFCASSPRTTTNEKLFFGSGTQLSVL.

CDR3 nucleotides: TGCGCCAGCAGCCAGGACCAGGGTTCTGAAGCTTTCTTT. It codes for CASSQDQGSEAFF. V and J are TRBV4-3 and TRBJ1-1, with a possible D match to TRBD1 (5 bases). Per the germline V gene, CDR1 is LGHNA and CDR2 is YSLEER. The CDR3 extends over 13 amino acids. Trimming removed 3 bases at V and 6 bases at J, with 11 bases between.

V usage is TRBV7-3 and J usage is TRBJ2-2; D not certain. The CDR3 runs 15 residues. V was clipped by 3 bases and J by 0 bases, with 8 bases between them. Looked up from germline, CDR1 is SGHTA and CDR2 is FQGTGA. CDR3 residues: CASSLQATNTGELFF. CDR3 coding DNA: TGTGCCAGCAGCTTGCAGGCCACGAACACCGGGGAGCTGTTTTTT.